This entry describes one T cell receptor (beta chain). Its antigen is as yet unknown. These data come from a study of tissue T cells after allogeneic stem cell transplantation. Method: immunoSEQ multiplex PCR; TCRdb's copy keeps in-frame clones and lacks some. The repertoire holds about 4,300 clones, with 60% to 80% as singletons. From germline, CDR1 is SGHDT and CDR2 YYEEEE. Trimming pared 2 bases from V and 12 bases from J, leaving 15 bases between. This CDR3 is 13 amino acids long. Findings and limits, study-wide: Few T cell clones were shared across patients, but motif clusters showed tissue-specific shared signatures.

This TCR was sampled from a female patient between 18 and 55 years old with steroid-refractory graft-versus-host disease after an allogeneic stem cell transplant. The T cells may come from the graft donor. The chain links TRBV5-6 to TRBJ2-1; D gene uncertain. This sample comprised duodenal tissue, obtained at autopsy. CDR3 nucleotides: TGTGCCAGCAGCTTATTCTCAGGATATCCGCAGTTCTTC. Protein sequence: CASSLFSGYPQFF.